This is a list of T cell receptor beta chains from one sample in a study of PD-L1 blockade in urothelial cancer. The protocol was immunoSEQ multiplex PCR, while the TCRdb copy is restricted to in-frame clones and leaves out a portion. The sample records 48,000 or so clones, roughly 87% being singletons. The sequences come from PBMCs, collected around atezolizumab (anti-PD-L1) treatment. All receptors come from a woman in her sixties with urothelial cancer. CDR3s include the opening cysteine and the closing phenylalanine or tryptophan. The D gene is left open where the match is weak. The size field is filled for only some rows; it gives once, few, many or a size class.

d_call j_call clone_size v_call cdr3_aa cdr3_nt
NA TRBJ1-2 once TRBV6-5 CASRETGLLGYTF TGTGCCAGCAGAGAGACAGGCCTACTGGGCTACACCTTC
TRBD2 TRBJ2-3 NA TRBV27 CASSSLPLAGRPDTQYF TGTGCCAGCAGTTCGCTCCCCCTAGCGGGTCGGCCAGATACGCAGTATTTT
TRBD1 TRBJ2-2 NA TRBV7-9 CASKVRDREGELFF TGTGCCAGCAAGGTCCGGGACAGGGAAGGGGAGCTGTTTTTT
TRBD2 TRBJ2-3 NA TRBV7-9 CASSLSGGADTQYF TGTGCCAGCAGCCTCAGCGGGGGGGCAGATACGCAGTATTTT
TRBD1 TRBJ1-1 few TRBV5-1 CASRTRDRELSEAFF TGCGCCAGCAGAACTCGGGACAGGGAATTGTCCGAAGCTTTCTTT
NA TRBJ2-3 NA TRBV23-1 CASSRQGADTQYF TGCGCCAGCAGTCGTCAGGGCGCAGATACGCAGTATTTT
NA TRBJ1-5 NA TRBV5-8 CASRPGGARGAQHF TGTGCCAGCAGGCCCGGGGGGGCTAGGGGGGCCCAGCATTTT
TRBD1 TRBJ1-5 NA TRBV27 CASRQGQGYNQPQHF TGTGCCAGCAGACAAGGACAGGGCTACAATCAGCCCCAGCATTTT
NA TRBJ2-7 NA TRBV5-1 CASSVVFASPGYEQYF TGCGCCAGCAGCGTCGTATTTGCGTCTCCGGGCTACGAGCAGTACTTC
TRBD1 TRBJ1-6 few TRBV7-2 CASSPQGALVNSPLHF TGTGCCAGCAGCCCACAGGGGGCGCTAGTCAATTCACCCCTCCACTTT
TRBD1 TRBJ2-3 NA TRBV5-1 CASSLGQGGSSTDTQYF TGCGCCAGCAGCTTGGGACAGGGGGGATCTAGCACAGATACGCAGTATTTT
TRBD2 TRBJ2-3 NA TRBV28 CASSSATSGRTDTQYF TGTGCCAGCAGTTCGGCGACTAGCGGGAGAACAGATACGCAGTATTTT
NA TRBJ1-5 once TRBV5-5 CASSLHESQPQHF TGTGCCAGCAGCTTACACGAAAGTCAGCCCCAGCATTTT
NA TRBJ1-4 NA TRBV6-5 CASRSTGSNEKLFF TGTGCCAGCAGATCCACAGGGTCTAATGAAAAACTGTTTTTT
NA TRBJ1-2 NA TRBV10-3 CAISEFALANYGYTF TGTGCCATCAGTGAGTTCGCTTTAGCTAACTATGGCTACACCTTC
NA TRBJ1-2 NA TRBV5-8 CASNKQAIGGYTF TGTGCCAGCAACAAACAGGCGATCGGGGGCTACACCTTC
TRBD1 TRBJ1-4 few TRBV9 CASSPYRGFGSEEKLFF TGTGCCAGCAGCCCGTACAGGGGTTTTGGTTCGGAGGAAAAACTGTTTTTT
NA TRBJ2-7 NA TRBV6-1 CASRFPTTYEQYF TGTGCCAGCAGGTTTCCTACCACCTACGAGCAGTACTTC
NA TRBJ1-5 NA TRBV18 CASSPRSAGTLSNQPQHF TGTGCCAGCTCACCCAGAAGTGCCGGGACACTTAGCAATCAGCCCCAGCATTTT
NA TRBJ2-1 NA TRBV27 CASSLQAGVDEQFF TGTGCCAGCAGTTTACAGGCGGGTGTGGATGAGCAGTTCTTC
NA TRBJ2-6 NA TRBV19 CASHPLAGANVLTF TGTGCCAGTCACCCTCTAGCTGGGGCCAACGTCCTGACTTTC
TRBD2 TRBJ2-3 NA TRBV2 CASRLGLAGHTDTQYF TGTGCCAGCAGACTGGGACTAGCGGGGCACACAGATACGCAGTATTTT
NA TRBJ2-1 NA TRBV2 CASRLGIEQFF TGTGCCAGCCGCCTTGGCATTGAGCAGTTCTTC
NA TRBJ2-5 NA TRBV2 CASSARVTETQYF TGTGCCAGCAGTGCCAGGGTAACAGAGACCCAGTACTTC
NA TRBJ1-1 NA TRBV12-2 CASRLTGLNTEAFF TGTGCAAGTCGCTTAACAGGGTTGAACACTGAAGCTTTCTTT
TRBD1 TRBJ2-3 NA TRBV9 CASSARDRTFADTQYF TGTGCCAGCAGCGCCCGGGACAGGACTTTTGCAGATACGCAGTATTTT
NA TRBJ1-5 NA TRBV5-1 CASSLGPGGNQPQHF TGCGCCAGCAGCTTGGGGCCGGGGGGCAATCAGCCCCAGCATTTT
NA TRBJ2-3 once TRBV28 CASREGADTQYF TGTGCCAGCAGGGAAGGGGCAGATACGCAGTATTTT
NA TRBJ2-7 NA TRBV25-1 CASSSPLSRGPGYEQYF TGTGCCAGCAGCAGCCCCCTCTCGCGGGGGCCGGGGTACGAGCAGTACTTC
NA TRBJ1-1 NA TRBV11-3 CASSSGGPAGTEAFF TGTGCCAGCAGCTCGGGGGGCCCAGCGGGCACTGAAGCTTTCTTT
NA TRBJ2-1 NA TRBV4-3 CASSQLDSLNPFF TGCGCCAGCAGCCAACTGGACTCGTTGAACCCGTTCTTC
NA TRBJ1-5 NA TRBV7-8 CASSGFGGGNQPQHF TGTGCCAGCAGTGGGTTCGGCGGTGGCAATCAGCCCCAGCATTTT
TRBD2 TRBJ2-1 NA TRBV5-6 CASSETSGSFGEQFF TGTGCCAGCAGCGAGACTAGCGGGAGCTTCGGTGAGCAGTTCTTC
NA TRBJ1-5 once TRBV21-1 CASSGRDRVSNQPQHF TGTGCCAGCAGCGGCCGGGACAGGGTTAGCAATCAGCCCCAGCATTTT
TRBD2 TRBJ2-3 NA TRBV2 CARSGLAGVAQYF TGTGCCAGATCGGGACTAGCGGGAGTGGCGCAGTATTTT
TRBD1 TRBJ1-1 NA TRBV5-1 CASSLLETGRDTEAFF TGCGCCAGCAGCTTGCTTGAGACAGGGCGAGACACTGAAGCTTTCTTT
TRBD1 TRBJ1-5 NA TRBV19 CASNLGQGSNQPQHF TGTGCCAGTAACCTGGGACAGGGTTCGAATCAGCCCCAGCATTTT
TRBD1 TRBJ2-7 few TRBV5-6 CASSFRGLEQYF TGTGCCAGCAGCTTCAGGGGGCTCGAGCAGTACTTC
NA TRBJ1-4 NA TRBV7-7 CASSLYFTDEKLFF TGTGCCAGCAGCTTATATTTCACGGATGAAAAACTGTTTTTT
NA TRBJ1-1 few TRBV11-2 CASSHMVNTEAFF TGTGCCAGCAGCCACATGGTGAACACTGAAGCTTTCTTT
TRBD1 TRBJ1-1 NA TRBV6-5 CASSYALTGAAFF TGTGCCAGCAGTTACGCCTTGACAGGGGCAGCTTTCTTT
NA TRBJ1-2 NA TRBV7-9 CASSLDRTGYTF TGTGCCAGCAGCTTAGACAGAACCGGCTACACCTTC
TRBD1 TRBJ2-1 NA TRBV2 CASRETGGNEQFF TGTGCCAGCAGGGAGACAGGGGGCAATGAGCAGTTCTTC
NA TRBJ2-2 NA TRBV5-1 CASSLGQTGELFF TGCGCCAGCAGCTTGGGACAGACCGGGGAGCTGTTTTTT
TRBD1 TRBJ1-4 NA TRBV10-2 CASSERDRVNMNEKLFF TGCGCCAGCAGTGAGAGAGACAGGGTGAATATGAATGAAAAACTGTTTTTT
NA TRBJ1-1 NA TRBV18 CASSRTGNGGGPEAFF TGTGCCAGCTCGCGAACGGGAAATGGGGGCGGACCTGAAGCTTTCTTT
NA TRBJ1-5 NA TRBV9 CASSVEGRADQPQHF TGTGCCAGCAGCGTAGAAGGGAGAGCGGATCAGCCCCAGCATTTT
NA TRBJ2-3 NA TRBV5-6 CASSFSSTDTQYF TGTGCCAGCAGTTTCTCTAGCACAGATACGCAGTATTTT
TRBD1 TRBJ1-5 NA TRBV7-2 CASSLTGTGVQPQHF TGTGCCAGCAGCCTAACCGGGACAGGGGTCCAGCCCCAGCATTTT
NA TRBJ2-5 NA TRBV2 CASSGRAPQETQYF TGTGCCAGCAGTGGGCGGGCTCCCCAAGAGACCCAGTACTTC
NA TRBJ1-1 once TRBV18 CASSPEVVRGTEAFF TGTGCCAGCTCACCTGAGGTCGTAAGGGGCACTGAAGCTTTCTTT
NA TRBJ1-5 NA TRBV29-1 CSVGDRRNQPQHF TGCAGCGTTGGCGACAGGCGCAATCAGCCCCAGCATTTT
TRBD2 TRBJ2-3 NA TRBV15 CATSGAGGRTDTQYF TGTGCCACCAGCGGAGCGGGGGGACGCACAGATACGCAGTATTTT
TRBD2 TRBJ2-3 NA TRBV5-6 CASSLVGGSNVDTQYF TGTGCCAGCAGCTTGGTCGGCGGGAGTAATGTAGATACGCAGTATTTT
TRBD2 TRBJ2-7 once TRBV4-3 CASSQVKTSGMYSYEQYF TGCGCCAGCAGCCAAGTAAAAACTAGCGGGATGTACTCCTACGAGCAGTACTTC
TRBD1 TRBJ2-4 NA TRBV5-1 CASSFSPGQGMNIQYF TGCGCCAGCAGCTTTTCCCCCGGACAGGGTATGAACATTCAGTACTTC
NA TRBJ1-5 NA TRBV18 CASSGGSARNQPQHF TGTGCCAGCTCAGGGGGCTCAGCGCGGAATCAGCCCCAGCATTTT
NA TRBJ1-2 NA TRBV6-5 CASSPGPAELYGYTF TGTGCCAGCAGCCCGGGTCCAGCAGAACTATATGGCTACACCTTC
TRBD1 TRBJ1-2 NA TRBV19 CASSILGQGYSSYGYTF TGTGCCAGTAGTATTCTGGGACAGGGTTATTCGAGCTATGGCTACACCTTC